Detailed here is one T cell receptor (beta chain). The specificity of this receptor is unknown. Base qualities are not provided; no much larger clone lies one nucleotide away. This record comes from a study of T cell changes during pregnancy in multiple sclerosis (dated by TCRdb to the late 2010s). As for the study more broadly: In women with multiple sclerosis, the researchers looked at how the T cell repertoire shifted as pregnancy progressed.

Preparation of the library involved the immunoSEQ multiplex PCR assay. TCRdb retrieved this table from immuneACCESS and kept in-frame rearrangements only. Not all clones are present; in checked studies, unresolved V genes account for under half, and no reason is known for the remainder. The sample table shows about 62,000 clones, and around 89% are seen once. Around 2.5% of the sample rests with the top ten. CDR3 length: 14 amino acids, cysteine to phenylalanine. Of all the DNA, just the CDR3 is kept, 42 bases in frame from base 1. V is clipped by 9 bases and J by 0 bases, and the sequence between their germline boundaries is 12 bases long. CDR1 and CDR2 were assigned from the germline V gene (reference sequence) as LNHDA and SQIVND.

This specimen consisted of peripheral blood, obtained in the first trimester of pregnancy. The source of this sequence is a female donor with multiple sclerosis, enrolled in a pregnancy study. The sequence links TRBV19 to TRBJ1-5; TRBD1 is a weak D gene call, 6 bases matching. At the DNA level, the sequence is TGTGCCAGACGGACAGTTTATAGCAATCAGCCCCAGCATTTT. The resulting protein is CARRTVYSNQPQHF.